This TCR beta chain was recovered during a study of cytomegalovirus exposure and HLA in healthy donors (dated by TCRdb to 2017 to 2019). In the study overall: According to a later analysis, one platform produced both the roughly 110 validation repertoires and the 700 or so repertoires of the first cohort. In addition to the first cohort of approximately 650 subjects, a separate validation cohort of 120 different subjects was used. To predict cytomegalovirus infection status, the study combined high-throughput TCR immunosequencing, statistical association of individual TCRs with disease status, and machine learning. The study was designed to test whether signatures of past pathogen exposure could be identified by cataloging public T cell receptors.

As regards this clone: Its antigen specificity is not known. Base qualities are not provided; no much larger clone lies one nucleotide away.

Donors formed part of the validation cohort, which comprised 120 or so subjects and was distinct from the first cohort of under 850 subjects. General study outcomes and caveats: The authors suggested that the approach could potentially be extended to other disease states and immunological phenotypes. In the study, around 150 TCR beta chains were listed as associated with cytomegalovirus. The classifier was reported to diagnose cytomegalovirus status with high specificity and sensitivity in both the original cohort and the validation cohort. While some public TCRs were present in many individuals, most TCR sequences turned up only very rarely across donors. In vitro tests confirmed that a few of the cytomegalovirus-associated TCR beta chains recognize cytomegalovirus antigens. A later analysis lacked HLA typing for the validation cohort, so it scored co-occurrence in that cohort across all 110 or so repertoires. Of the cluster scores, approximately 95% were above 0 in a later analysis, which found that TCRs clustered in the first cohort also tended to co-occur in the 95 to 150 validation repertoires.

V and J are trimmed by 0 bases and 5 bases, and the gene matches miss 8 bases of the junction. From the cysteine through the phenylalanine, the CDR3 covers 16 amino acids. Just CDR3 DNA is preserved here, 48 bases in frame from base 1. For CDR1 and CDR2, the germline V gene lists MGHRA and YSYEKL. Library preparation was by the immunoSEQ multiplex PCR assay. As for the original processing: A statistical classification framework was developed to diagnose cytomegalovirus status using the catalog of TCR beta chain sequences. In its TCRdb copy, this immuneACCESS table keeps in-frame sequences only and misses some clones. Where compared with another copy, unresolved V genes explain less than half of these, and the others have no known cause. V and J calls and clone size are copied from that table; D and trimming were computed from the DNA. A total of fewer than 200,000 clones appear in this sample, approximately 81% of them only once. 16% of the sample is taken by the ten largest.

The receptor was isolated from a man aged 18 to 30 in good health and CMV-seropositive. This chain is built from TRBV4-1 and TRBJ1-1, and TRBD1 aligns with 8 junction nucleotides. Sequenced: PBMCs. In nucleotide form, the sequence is TGCGCCAGCAGCCAAGAGGGGCGACAGGGGAGGACTGAAGCTTTCTTT. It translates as CASSQEGRQGRTEAFF.